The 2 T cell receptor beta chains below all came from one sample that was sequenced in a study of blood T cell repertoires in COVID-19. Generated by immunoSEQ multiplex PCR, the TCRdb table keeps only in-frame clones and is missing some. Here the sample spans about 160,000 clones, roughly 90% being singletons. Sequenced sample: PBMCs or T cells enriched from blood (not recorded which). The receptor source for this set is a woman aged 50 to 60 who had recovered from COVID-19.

The CDR3 spells CALERRAPTEAFF. The CDR3 DNA sequence: TGTGCGTTGGAGCGGAGGGCCCCCACTGAAGCTTTCTTT. The V and J genes are TRBV30 and TRBJ1-1, with D hard to call. The germline V gene has CDR1 GTSNPN and CDR2 SVGIG (reference sequence). This CDR3 spans 13 amino acids. Full variable domain (outside the CDR3, taken from reference TRBV30 and TRBJ1-1): SQTIHQWPATLVQPVGSPLSLECTVEGTSNPNLYWYRQAAGRGLQLLFYSVGIGQISSEVPQNLSASRPQDRQFILSSKKLLLSDSGFYLCALERRAPTEAFFGQGTRLTVV.

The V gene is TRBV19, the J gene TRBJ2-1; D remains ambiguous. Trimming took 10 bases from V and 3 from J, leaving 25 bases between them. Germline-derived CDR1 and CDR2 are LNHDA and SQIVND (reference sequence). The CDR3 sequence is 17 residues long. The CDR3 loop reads CATQPVERSLRYNEQFF. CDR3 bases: TGTGCCACCCAACCGGTGGAAAGGAGCCTCCGCTACAATGAGCAGTTCTTC. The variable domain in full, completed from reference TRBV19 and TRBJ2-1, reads DGGITQSPKYLFRKEGQNVTLSCEQNLNHDAMYWYRQDPGQGLRLIYYSQIVNDFQKGDIAEGYSVSREKKESFPLTVTSAQKNPTAFYLCATQPVERSLRYNEQFFGPGTRLTVL.